The rows below give T cell receptor beta chains drawn from one sample of a study of T-cell reconstitution after alpha-beta-depleted transplantation in children. TCRdb passed the PCR reads through MiXCR, listing each CDR3 protein once. The table records hundreds of thousands of distinct CDR3 sequences, about 15% of them present only once. Sample: PBMCs from the stem cell graft donor, taken from the stem cell graft. These TCRs come from a human donor who donated a stem cell graft to a child with acute myeloid leukemia. Each CDR3 is given with its conserved first and last residue. The D gene is left open where the match is weak. Clone size appears in some rows only: once, few, many, or a class for an expanded clone.

CATSSANRGHHYGYTF TGTGCCACCAGCAGTGCAAACAGGGGGCATCACTATGGCTACACCTTC few TRBJ1-2 TRBV15 TRBD1 16
CASSLAGGWVEQFF TGTGCCAGCAGTTTAGCGGGGGGGTGGGTTGAGCAGTTCTTC NA TRBJ2-1 TRBV12-3/TRBV12-4 TRBD2 14
CSVGVQEETQYF TGCAGCGTTGGCGTACAGGAAGAGACCCAGTACTTC NA TRBJ2-5 TRBV29-1 NA 12
CASRGTGVPYGYTF TGTGCCAGCAGGGGGACAGGGGTCCCCTATGGCTACACCTTC many TRBJ1-2 TRBV12-3/TRBV12-4 TRBD1 14
CASSLWSSGADYEQYF TGTGCCAGCAGTTTATGGTCTAGCGGGGCGGACTACGAGCAGTACTTC NA TRBJ2-7 TRBV27 TRBD2 16
CSARGGSETQYF TGCAGCGCGCGCGGGGGGTCAGAGACCCAGTACTTC many TRBJ2-5 TRBV29-1 TRBD2 12
CSASSGTGYTF TGCAGTGCTAGTTCCGGGACCGGCTACACCTTC many TRBJ1-2 TRBV20-1 NA 11
CASSSTGPSSYEQYF TGTGCCAGCAGCTCTACAGGGCCGAGCTCCTACGAGCAGTACTTC many TRBJ2-7 TRBV7-9 NA 15
CAWREEWYTEAFF TGTGCCTGGAGGGAAGAGTGGTACACTGAAGCTTTCTTT few TRBJ1-1 TRBV30 NA 13
CASSQARRNTEAFF TGTGCCAGCAGCCAAGCCAGGCGAAACACTGAAGCTTTCTTT NA TRBJ1-1 TRBV3-1 NA 14
CSARDWGEPEAFF TGCAGTGCTAGAGATTGGGGGGAACCTGAAGCTTTCTTT few TRBJ1-1 TRBV20-1 NA 13
CATRDRAAYEQYF TGTGCCACCCGGGACAGGGCCGCCTACGAGCAGTACTTC few TRBJ2-7 TRBV10-3 TRBD1 13
CGARKGNQPQHF TGCGGTGCTAGGAAGGGCAATCAGCCCCAGCATTTT NA TRBJ1-5 TRBV20-1 NA 12
CASTYKTGGLADTQYF TGTGCCAGCACCTATAAGACAGGGGGCCTTGCAGATACGCAGTATTTT NA TRBJ2-3 TRBV7-2 TRBD1 16
CSARQTSNYGYTF TGCAGTGCTAGACAGACGTCTAACTATGGCTACACCTTC many TRBJ1-2 TRBV20-1 NA 13
CSARDRQVAPYEQYF TGCAGTGCTAGAGATCGGCAGGTGGCGCCCTACGAGCAGTACTTC many TRBJ2-7 TRBV20-1 NA 15
CASSTSTVSSTDTQYF TGTGCCAGCAGCACCTCGACAGTATCTAGCACAGATACGCAGTATTTT many TRBJ2-3 TRBV9 NA 16
CASSVQTEVNEAFF TGTGCCAGCAGCGTCCAGACAGAGGTAAATGAAGCTTTCTTT NA TRBJ1-1 TRBV9 NA 14
CASSPLYGARNTEAFF TGTGCCAGCAGCCCGCTCTACGGGGCGAGGAACACTGAAGCTTTCTTT few TRBJ1-1 TRBV7-9 NA 16
CASSQATGGFVGYTF TGCGCCAGCAGCCAGGCGACAGGGGGCTTTGTTGGCTACACCTTC few TRBJ1-2 TRBV4-3 TRBD1 15
CASTLLGGSYGYTF TGTGCCAGCACTTTACTGGGAGGATCCTATGGCTACACCTTC NA TRBJ1-2 TRBV7-2 NA 14
CASSPHSGGDETQYF TGTGCCAGCAGCCCGCACTCGGGGGGTGACGAGACCCAGTACTTC NA TRBJ2-5 TRBV12-3/TRBV12-4 TRBD2 15
CSAPLAGGSYNEQFF TGCAGTGCTCCGCTAGCGGGGGGATCCTACAATGAGCAGTTCTTC many TRBJ2-1 TRBV20-1 TRBD2 15
CASSLAELWGTQYF TGTGCCAGCAGTTTAGCAGAACTTTGGGGGACCCAGTACTTC NA TRBJ2-5 TRBV12-3/TRBV12-4 NA 14
CASNHQSGLNQPQHF TGCGCCAGCAACCATCAATCGGGACTCAATCAGCCCCAGCATTTT many TRBJ1-5 TRBV10-1 NA 15
CASSQDQGTGLNTEAFF TGCGCCAGCAGCCAAGATCAGGGGACAGGGCTGAACACTGAAGCTTTCTTT few TRBJ1-1 TRBV4-3 TRBD1 17
CSASSNSYNSPLHF TGCAGTGCTAGTAGTAATTCCTATAATTCACCCCTCCACTTT many TRBJ1-6 TRBV20-1 NA 14
CSARAGVLRPSPLHF TGCAGTGCTAGGGCAGGGGTTCTTCGTCCTTCACCCCTCCACTTT few TRBJ1-6 TRBV20-1 NA 15
CASSLQGVDNEQFF TGTGCCAGCAGTTTACAAGGGGTAGACAATGAGCAGTTCTTC many TRBJ2-1 TRBV12-3/TRBV12-4 NA 14
CAISEELRSNEKLFF TGTGCCATCAGTGAGGAGCTGCGTTCTAATGAAAAACTGTTTTTT NA TRBJ1-4 TRBV10-3 NA 15
CAWSVSGPGNTIYF TGTGCCTGGAGTGTGAGTGGGCCTGGAAACACCATATATTTT NA TRBJ1-3 TRBV30 NA 14
CSAREGARNQPQHF TGCAGTGCTAGGGAGGGGGCGCGGAATCAGCCCCAGCATTTT few TRBJ1-5 TRBV20-1 TRBD1 14
CASSLGTGVFNEQFF TGTGCCAGCAGCCTCGGGACAGGGGTCTTTAATGAGCAGTTCTTC many TRBJ2-1 TRBV7-3 TRBD1 15
CSASRANNEQFF TGCAGTGCTAGTCGTGCTAACAATGAGCAGTTCTTC many TRBJ2-1 TRBV20-1 NA 12
CSETGGTEAFF TGCAGTGAGACAGGGGGCACTGAAGCTTTCTTT many TRBJ1-1 TRBV20-1 TRBD1 11
CASSFLGGSGELFF TGTGCCAGCAGCTTCCTGGGGGGGTCCGGGGAGCTGTTTTTT NA TRBJ2-2 TRBV7-9 TRBD2 14
CASSLWIQGQFNEQFF TGCGCCAGCAGCTTGTGGATCCAAGGACAGTTTAATGAGCAGTTCTTC many TRBJ2-1 TRBV5-1 NA 16
CASSLAGGSANGAGYTF TGTGCCAGCAGCTTAGCGGGAGGCTCGGCCAATGGGGCTGGCTACACCTTC NA TRBJ1-2 TRBV7-9 NA 17
CASSLGDRGNRYQPQHF TGTGCCAGCAGTTTAGGGGACAGGGGAAATCGATATCAGCCCCAGCATTTT NA TRBJ1-5 TRBV12-3/TRBV12-4 TRBD1 17
CASSQGAGGEQFF TGCGCCAGCAGCCAAGGCGCGGGTGGTGAGCAGTTCTTC NA TRBJ2-1 TRBV4-1 NA 13
CASSRVHYEQFF TGTGCCAGCAGCCGGGTACACTATGAGCAGTTCTTC many TRBJ2-1 TRBV7-2 NA 12
CASSFGTATYNEQFF TGTGCCAGCAGCTTTGGGACCGCTACCTACAATGAGCAGTTCTTC many TRBJ2-1 TRBV7-6 NA 15
CSAVRSGSDYGYTF TGCAGTGCCGTCCGGAGTGGGTCAGACTATGGCTACACCTTC many TRBJ1-2 TRBV20-1 NA 14
CASSPSSGDFLLAKNIQYF TGTGCCAGCAGCCCCAGCTCGGGGGATTTCCTCTTAGCCAAAAACATTCAGTACTTC once TRBJ2-4 TRBV11-2 NA 19
CASSPFDSTGELFF TGCGCCAGCAGCCCTTTCGACTCCACCGGGGAGCTGTTTTTT NA TRBJ2-2 TRBV5-1 NA 14
CATSRDLGVSGANVLTF TGTGCCACCAGCAGAGATTTGGGCGTCTCTGGGGCCAACGTCCTGACTTTC many TRBJ2-6 TRBV15 NA 17
CASSEGVRRGHTIYF TGTGCCAGCAGTGAAGGGGTTCGTCGGGGCCACACCATATATTTT NA TRBJ1-3 TRBV25-1 NA 15
CASSYTGHHGYTF TGTGCCAGCAGTTACACAGGGCACCATGGCTACACCTTC many TRBJ1-2 TRBV6-5 NA 13
CASSVVPDRPYEQYF TGTGCCAGCAGCGTAGTCCCGGACAGGCCCTACGAGCAGTACTTC few TRBJ2-7 TRBV9 TRBD1 15
CASSSPGTKAFF TGTGCCAGCAGCTCTCCAGGGACGAAAGCTTTCTTT NA TRBJ1-1 TRBV28 NA 12
CASSQERPRDRAYNEQFF TGTGCCAGCAGCCAAGAGCGTCCCCGGGACAGGGCCTACAATGAGCAGTTCTTC NA TRBJ2-1 TRBV4-2 TRBD1 18
CASSSPAGGTNTGELFF TGCGCCAGCAGCTCGCCGGCTGGCGGGACGAACACCGGGGAGCTGTTTTTT NA TRBJ2-2 TRBV5-1 NA 17
CSVSDRGRIAEAFF TGCAGCGTCTCCGACAGGGGGAGAATCGCTGAAGCTTTCTTT many TRBJ1-1 TRBV29-1 TRBD1 14
CASSEGLALDEQFF TGCGCCAGCAGCGAGGGACTAGCGTTAGATGAGCAGTTCTTC few TRBJ2-1 TRBV5-1 TRBD2 14
CATSRDSRYRGVSNQPQHF TGTGCCACCAGCAGAGATTCTAGGTACAGGGGAGTGAGCAATCAGCCCCAGCATTTT NA TRBJ1-5 TRBV15 TRBD1 19
CASSLGDSGNEKLFF TGTGCCAGCAGTTTAGGGGACTCTGGTAATGAAAAACTGTTTTTT many TRBJ1-4 TRBV12-3/TRBV12-4 NA 15